This T cell receptor (beta chain) comes out of a study of cytomegalovirus exposure and HLA in healthy donors. PCR was performed using 60 Vbeta and 13 Jbeta primers. The protocol was immunoSEQ multiplex PCR, while the TCRdb copy is restricted to in-frame clones and leaves out a portion. This sample yields under 200,000 clones, of which 65% to 85% are seen a single time; more than 6% belongs to the top ten. The clonotype originates from a woman aged 40 to 50 in good health and CMV-seropositive. The sequenced sample was PBMCs.

CDR3 sequence: CASSARQGTNTEAFF. CDR3 sequence (DNA): TGTGCCAGCAGCGCACGACAGGGGACAAACACTGAAGCTTTCTTT. V is TRBV5-4 and J is TRBJ1-1; 8 bases are shared with TRBD1. Trimming removed 4 bases from V and 2 bases from J; junction bases left unmatched: 7. This CDR3 has 15 amino acids. Germline lookup yields CDR1 SGHNT and CDR2 YYREEE (reference sequence).